This TCR beta chain was captured in a study of T-cell memory formation after mild COVID-19. MiXCR was run by TCRdb on the 5' RACE reads, yielding one entry per CDR3 protein. This table holds over 500,000 distinct CDR3 sequences, approximately 15% found once. This clonotype was observed a few times. Its cognate antigen is unknown. Points from the study as a whole: Clones that contracted from day 15 to 85 were balanced CD4/CD8, while later expanders leaned CD4+.

The source of this sequence is an adult woman who had mild COVID-19 (a few samples of this study predate the infection). Cell type and time point are not known. The specimen was PBMCs or a T cell subset sorted from them (not recorded which).

CDR3 nucleotide sequence: TGTGCCAGCAGTTCCCTATCCAGGGCTGAAGCTTTCTTT. Translating it yields CASSSLSRAEAFF. The V call is TRBV12-3 or TRBV12-4, the J call TRBJ1-1; perhaps TRBD1 as D (5 bases). The CDR3 totals 13 residues. The V end lost 4 bases, the J end lost 6 bases, and 12 bases lay between the germline ends.